One sample yielded the 14 T cell receptor beta chains listed below, sequenced in a study of Graves' ophthalmopathy and Graves' hyperthyroidism. Amplified TCR beta CDR3 regions were obtained using RNA transcripts as template. First-round RT-PCR used HTBI primers; second-round multiplex PCR followed. One entry per CDR3 protein, called by TCRdb with MiXCR from the multiplex PCR reads. The table includes 350,000 or so distinct CDR3 sequences, 15% to 20% detected once. Sequenced: peripheral blood. These receptors all come from an adult man with Graves' ophthalmopathy.

This clonotype was detected many times. The rearrangement joins TRBV12-3 or TRBV12-4 to TRBJ1-6; 8 nucleotides align to TRBD1. With V trimmed by 6 bases and J by 8 bases, 12 bases remained unmatched. The CDR3 has 16 residues. In DNA form, the CDR3 reads TGTGCCAGCAGGCGGACAGGGTCCTTTCGGGATTCACCCCTCCACTTT. Protein product: CASRRTGSFRDSPLHF.

This clonotype has at least ten counts. The rearrangement links TRBV7-2 to TRBJ2-7; D remains ambiguous. V lost 3 bases, J lost 9 bases, and 12 bases lay in between. Germline V gives CDR1 SGHTA, CDR2 FQGNSA. The CDR3 has 12 residues. The CDR3 coding sequence is TGTGCCAGCAGCTTCGAGATGGGCGGGCAGTACTTC. It is translated as CASSFEMGGQYF.

As regards this clonotype: At one boundary the junction diverges from the germline segment, which might be a read error. The CDR3 region is CVSSSQRQIYEQYF. DNA for the CDR3: TGTGTCAGCAGTTCTCAGCGACAGATTTACGAGCAGTACTTC. The chain uses TRBV28 and TRBJ2-7; D is perhaps TRBD1 (5 bases). The CDR3 has 14 residues. Germline CDR1 and CDR2: MDHEN and SYDVKM.

This clonotype was counted ten times or more. The chain uses TRBV7-2 and TRBJ1-5; 9 bases line up with TRBD1. Germline trimming cut 5 bases from V and 6 bases from J; bases unmatched to any gene: 5. This CDR3 has 14 amino acids. The germline gives CDR1 SGHTA, CDR2 FQGNSA. The CDR3 loop reads CASSHGTGSQPQHF. The CDR3, as DNA: TGTGCCAGCAGCCATGGGACAGGGAGTCAGCCCCAGCATTTT.

In its sample, this clonotype was seen many times. Compared with germline, one end of the junction differs, possibly owing to a read error. The chain uses TRBV6-1 and TRBJ2-5; 7 bases map to TRBD1. This CDR3 region has 14 residues. In germline, CDR1 is MNHNS, CDR2 SASEGT. The CDR3 coding sequence is TGTGCCAGCAGGGAAGACAGGGTTGGGGAGACCCAGTACTTC. Its protein is CASREDRVGETQYF.

This clonotype was recorded once. The chain uses TRBV6-1 and TRBJ1-1; D is unresolved. The CDR3 totals 13 residues. CDR1 and CDR2 (germline): MNHNS, SASEGT. V lost 6 bases to trimming and J lost 8 bases, with 16 bases between them. The CDR3 sequence is CASRATLPAEAFF. Written as DNA, the CDR3 is TGTGCCAGCAGGGCAACCCTCCCCGCCGAAGCTTTCTTT.

Turning to this clonotype: This sequence may be a read error, since a much larger clone differs from it by one base. The chain joins TRBV18 to TRBJ1-1; D call uncertain. With 10 bases removed from V and 1 base from J, the gap between germline ends came to 16 bases. CDR1 and CDR2 (germline): KGHSH, LQKENI. This CDR3 has 14 residues. CDR3 in amino acids: CATQQDQENTEAFF. The CDR3 bases are TGTGCCACCCAACAAGACCAGGAGAACACTGAAGCTTTCTTT.

This clonotype was detected many times. V and J are TRBV28 and TRBJ1-2; D is ambiguous. The CDR3 is 10 residues long. V lost 10 bases and J lost 10, with 13 bases in between. Germline loops: CDR1 MDHEN, CDR2 SYDVKM. The CDR3 protein is CATLGFVYTF. CDR3 bases: TGTGCCACCCTTGGGTTCGTCTACACCTTC.

This clonotype was counted a few times. This chain connects TRBV18 to TRBJ2-7; no definite D call. Germline lookup yields CDR1 KGHSH and CDR2 LQKENI. This CDR3 spans 15 amino acids. V was cut by 3 bases and J by 5 bases, with 17 bases left in between. The chain's CDR3 is CASSPSWTPSDEQYF. The CDR3 nucleotides read TGTGCCAGCTCACCGTCCTGGACCCCGAGCGACGAGCAGTACTTC.

The J gene is TRBJ1-2, the V gene TRBV12-3 or TRBV12-4; 12 bases agree with TRBD1. With V trimmed by 6 bases and J by 4 bases, 6 bases remained unmatched. The CDR3 is made up of 15 amino acids. The CDR3 DNA sequence: TGTGCCAGCAGCCCGGGGACAGGGGGCCTCTATGGCTACACCTTC. Its translation: CASSPGTGGLYGYTF.

This clonotype was seen ten or more times. The rearrangement joins TRBV28 to TRBJ1-1; D gene ambiguous. CDR1 is MDHEN, CDR2 SYDVKM, per germline. Trimming removed 5 bases at V and 3 bases at J, with 16 bases between. The CDR3 contains 15 residues. The CDR3 DNA reads TGTGCCAGCAGTCAGAAGGGTGGTTTTGACACTGAAGCTTTCTTT. Amino acids: CASSQKGGFDTEAFF.

The chain uses TRBV30 and TRBJ2-7; unclear D gene. CDR3 size: 13 residues. V gave up 1 base and J gave up 4 bases, with 11 bases separating them. The germline V gene has CDR1 GTSNPN and CDR2 SVGIG (reference sequence). CDR3 amino acids: CAWSGGRTYEQYF. CDR3 bases: TGTGCCTGGAGTGGAGGACGGACGTACGAGCAGTACTTC.

The sample holds many counts of this clonotype. The rearrangement joins TRBV12-3 or TRBV12-4 to TRBJ2-7, with TRBD2 matching over 7 bases. Trimming at V came to 5 bases and at J to 5 bases, leaving 15 bases not matched to a gene. CDR3 length: 16 residues. This CDR3 reads CASSALAGDFIDEQYF. The CDR3 DNA follows: TGTGCCAGCAGTGCCCTGGCGGGGGATTTTATCGACGAGCAGTACTTC.

A word on this clonotype: The junction departs from germline at one end; a sequencing error may be responsible. V is TRBV12-3 or TRBV12-4 and J is TRBJ1-1; D is uncertain. The CDR3 has 13 amino acids. This CDR3 reads CASSLTLNTEASF. CDR3 in DNA: TGTGCCAGCAGTTTGACGCTTAACACTGAAGCTTCCTTT.